This section outlines one TCR beta chain sequence together with its context. Its antigen is unidentified. Use of 60 Vbeta and 13 Jbeta primers characterized the PCR. Produced via immunoSEQ multiplex PCR; TCRdb's table is partial and in-frame only. The sample lists approximately 140,000 clones, roughly four fifths occurring once. These data are taken from a study of cytomegalovirus exposure and HLA in healthy donors. Findings of the study overall: Being indistinguishable, some V segments were excluded, TRBV6-2 and TRBV6-3 among them. CMV serostatus was the only immune exposure information that was available. For most subjects, TCR beta sequences were reported to predict HLA-A and HLA-B alleles with accuracy. An analysis that was carried out later associated some 17,000 TCR beta sequences with HLA alleles at 0.05 false discovery rate.

Germline lookup yields CDR1 SGHNT and CDR2 YENEEA. The CDR3 consists of 14 residues. V gave up 2 bases and J gave up 3 bases, with 7 bases separating them. The receptor was derived from a middle-aged woman in good health and CMV-seropositive. The material sequenced was PBMCs. V is TRBV11-3 and J is TRBJ2-2; no definite D call. The CDR3 region has the DNA TGTGCCAGCAGCTTACAACAGCACACCGGGGAGCTGTTTTTT. Amino acids: CASSLQQHTGELFF.